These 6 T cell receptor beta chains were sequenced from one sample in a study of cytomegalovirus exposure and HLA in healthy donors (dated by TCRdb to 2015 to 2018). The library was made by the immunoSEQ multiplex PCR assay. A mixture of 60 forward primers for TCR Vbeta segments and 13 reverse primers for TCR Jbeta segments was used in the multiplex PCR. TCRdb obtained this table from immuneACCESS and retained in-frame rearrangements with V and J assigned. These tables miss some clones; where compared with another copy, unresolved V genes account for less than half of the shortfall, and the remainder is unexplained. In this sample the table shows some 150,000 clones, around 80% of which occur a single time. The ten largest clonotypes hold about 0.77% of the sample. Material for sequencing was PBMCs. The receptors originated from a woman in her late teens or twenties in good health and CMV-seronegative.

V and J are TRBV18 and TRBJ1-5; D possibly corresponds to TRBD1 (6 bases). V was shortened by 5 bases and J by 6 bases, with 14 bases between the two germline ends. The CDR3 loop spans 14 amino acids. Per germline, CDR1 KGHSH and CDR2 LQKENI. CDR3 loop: CASSAGVLGQPQHF. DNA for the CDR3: TGTGCCAGCTCAGCAGGGGTACTAGGTCAGCCCCAGCATTTT.

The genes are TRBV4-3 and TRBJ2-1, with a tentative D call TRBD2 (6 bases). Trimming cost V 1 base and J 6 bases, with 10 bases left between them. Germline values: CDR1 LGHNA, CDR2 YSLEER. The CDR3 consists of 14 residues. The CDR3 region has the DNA TGCGCCAGCAGCCAAGTGGACTACCTCAATGAGCAGTTCTTC. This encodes CASSQVDYLNEQFF.

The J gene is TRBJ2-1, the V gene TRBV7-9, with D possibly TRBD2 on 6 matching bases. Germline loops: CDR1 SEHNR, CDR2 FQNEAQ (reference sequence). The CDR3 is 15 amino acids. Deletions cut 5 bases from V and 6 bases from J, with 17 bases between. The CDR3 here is CASSPRPGTVNEQFF. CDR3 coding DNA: TGTGCCAGCAGCCCCCGACCAGGGACTGTCAATGAGCAGTTCTTC.

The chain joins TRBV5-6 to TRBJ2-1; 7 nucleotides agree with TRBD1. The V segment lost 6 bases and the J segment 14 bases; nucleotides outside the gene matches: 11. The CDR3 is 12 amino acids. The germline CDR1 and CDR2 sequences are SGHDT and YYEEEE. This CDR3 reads CASTSLTGIEFF. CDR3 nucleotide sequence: TGTGCCAGCACCTCCCTGACAGGGATCGAGTTCTTC.

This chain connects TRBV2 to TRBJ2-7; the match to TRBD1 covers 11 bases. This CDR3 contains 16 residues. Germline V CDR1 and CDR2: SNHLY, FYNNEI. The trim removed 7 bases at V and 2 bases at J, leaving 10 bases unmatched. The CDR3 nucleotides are TGTGCCAGCACAAAACAACCGGGACAGGGGGCCTACGAGCAGTACTTC. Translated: CASTKQPGQGAYEQYF.

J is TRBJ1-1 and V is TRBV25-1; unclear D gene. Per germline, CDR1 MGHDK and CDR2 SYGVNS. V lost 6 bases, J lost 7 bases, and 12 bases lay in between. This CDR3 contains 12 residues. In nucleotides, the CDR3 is TGTGCCAGCAGCTCCCAATTTAGTGAAGCTTTCTTT. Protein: CASSSQFSEAFF.